One and the same sample provided the 30 T cell receptor beta chains below, sequenced in a study of T cells in Graves' hyperthyroidism and ophthalmopathy. What was amplified from RNA transcripts were TCR beta CDR3 regions. The study used the HTBI primer set for a first-round RT-PCR of the TCR CDR3. TCRdb independently ran MiXCR on the multiplex PCR reads; one entry per CDR3 protein. Here the sample spans some 550,000 distinct CDR3 sequences, less than 25% being singletons. The source material was blood. These receptors originate from a man aged 18 to 35 with Graves' hyperthyroidism.

This clonotype was seen many times. The rearrangement joins TRBV2 to TRBJ2-7, with D perhaps TRBD1 or TRBD2 (6 bases each). This CDR3 comprises 17 residues. Germline loops: CDR1 SNHLY, CDR2 FYNNEI. V was shortened by 6 bases and J by 3 bases, with 24 bases between the two germline ends. CDR3 protein: CASRPAVVEGGFYEQYF. CDR3 coding DNA: TGTGCCAGCAGGCCGGCGGTGGTAGAGGGGGGTTTCTACGAGCAGTACTTC. The whole variable domain, remainder taken from reference TRBV2 and TRBJ2-7, is EPEVTQTPSHQVTQMGQEVILRCVPISNHLYFYWYRQILGQKVEFLVSFYNNEISEKSEIFDDQFSVERPDGSNFTLKIRSTKLEDSAMYFCASRPAVVEGGFYEQYFGPGTRLTVT.

This clonotype was counted many times. This chain joins TRBV27 and TRBJ2-2, with D maybe TRBD2 (5 bases). Germline-derived CDR1 and CDR2 are MNHEY and SMNVEV (reference sequence). V dropped 3 bases and J dropped 4 bases, with 9 bases sitting between them. The CDR3 has 14 amino acids. The CDR3 here is CASSFGVSTGELFF. The CDR3 nucleotides are TGTGCCAGCAGTTTCGGGGTGTCCACCGGGGAGCTGTTTTTT.

J is TRBJ2-7 and V is TRBV4-1; 11 bases fit TRBD2. The trim removed 6 bases at V and 5 bases at J, leaving 12 bases unmatched. The CDR3 is made up of 16 amino acids. The V gene's germline CDR1 is MGHRA and CDR2 YSYEKL. CDR3 amino acids: CASRVVPLAGGDEQYF. The CDR3 DNA reads as TGCGCCAGCAGAGTGGTCCCCCTAGCGGGGGGCGACGAGCAGTACTTC.

This chain uses TRBV25-1 with TRBJ2-6; the D is unclear. CDR1 is MGHDK and CDR2 is SYGVNS in the germline V gene. V was trimmed by 1 base and J by 0 bases, leaving 10 bases between them. This CDR3 is built from 17 residues. CDR3 DNA sequence: TGTGCCAGCAGTGAATCCGGCTCCTACTCTGGGGCCAACGTCCTGACTTTC. This codes for CASSESGSYSGANVLTF.

The gene calls are TRBV19 and TRBJ1-5; D not resolved. This CDR3 has 15 residues. V was clipped by 1 base and J by 3 bases, with 10 bases between them. Germline V lookup: CDR1 LNHDA, CDR2 SQIVND (reference sequence). The CDR3 spells CASSIAGATNQPQHF. Written as DNA, the CDR3 is TGTGCCAGTAGTATAGCCGGAGCCACCAATCAGCCCCAGCATTTT.

This clonotype showed up many times. V gene TRBV12-3 or TRBV12-4 combines with J gene TRBJ1-2, with 7 nucleotides matching TRBD1. Unmatched junction bases numbered 7, after V lost 5 bases and J lost 7 bases. This CDR3 contains 13 residues. CDR3 coding DNA: TGTGCCAGCAGTCGGACAGGTCTGACTGGCTACACCTTC. As protein: CASSRTGLTGYTF.

In its sample, this clonotype was seen many times. The chain carries TRBV7-9 and TRBJ2-7; 12 bases line up with TRBD2. V shed 4 bases and J 6 bases; nucleotides not matched to a gene: 4. This CDR3 spans 14 amino acids. CDR1 SEHNR and CDR2 FQNEAQ come from the germline V gene (reference sequence). CDR3 residues: CASSSSGGASEQYF. The CDR3 DNA reads TGTGCCAGCAGCTCTAGCGGGGGGGCAAGCGAGCAGTACTTC.

This clonotype was detected ten times or more. The chain uses TRBV28 and TRBJ2-7; tentative D call: TRBD1 (6 bases). This CDR3 contains 15 residues. The V and J ends lost 2 bases and 2 bases respectively, with 13 bases between them. Germline V gene data show CDR1 as MDHEN and CDR2 as SYDVKM. The CDR3 is CASSLGGQFAYEQYF. The CDR3 bases are TGTGCCAGCAGTTTAGGCGGACAGTTCGCCTACGAGCAGTACTTC.

The sample holds one count of this clonotype. The chain carries TRBV20-1 and TRBJ1-1, with TRBD1 matching 7 bases. The V gene end was trimmed by 4 bases and the J gene end by 5 bases; junction bases not matched to a gene: 13. Germline V gene data show CDR1 as DFQATT and CDR2 as SNEGSKA (reference sequence). The CDR3 is 15 residues long. In nucleotides, the CDR3 is TGCAGTGCTATAGATATTTGGCAGGGGGGAACTGAAGCTTTCTTT. Translation gives CSAIDIWQGGTEAFF.

The chain recombines TRBV15 with TRBJ2-7; D is uncertain. The V gene's germline CDR1 is LNHNV and CDR2 YYDKDF (reference sequence). The CDR3 has 13 residues. Between the trimmed V and J ends, which lost 0 bases and 5 bases, there was a span of 8 bases. The CDR3 sequence: CATSRDYVDEQYF. DNA of the CDR3: TGTGCCACCAGCAGAGATTATGTAGACGAGCAGTACTTC.

This clonotype was observed a handful of times. This chain joins TRBV5-1 and TRBJ2-5; the D gene could be TRBD1 or TRBD2 (5 bases each). Germline loops: CDR1 SGHRS, CDR2 YFSETQ. The V end was cut by 5 bases, the J end by 5 bases, with 19 bases between. The CDR3 covers 15 residues. The CDR3 reads CASSTGPRDGETQYF. CDR3 coding DNA: TGCGCCAGCAGTACGGGGCCCAGGGACGGGGAGACCCAGTACTTC.

Comments on this clonotype: A read error may explain this, as a much larger clone is one base away. Since the CDR3 does not end with the conserved phenylalanine or tryptophan, this likely comes from a read error. The chain has TRBV30 and TRBJ1-3; 7 bases match TRBD1. V lost 1 base and J lost 2; bases outside the gene matches: 2. Germline assignment: CDR1 GTSNPN and CDR2 SVGIG (reference sequence). The length of the CDR3 is 14 residues. The CDR3 DNA sequence: TGTGCCTGGAGTGCGACAGGGACTGGAAACACCATATATTGT. Translating it yields CAWSATGTGNTIYC.

There are many counts of this clonotype. V and J are TRBV11-3 and TRBJ1-1, with 8 bases lining up with TRBD1. With V trimmed by 6 bases and J by 1 base, 4 bases remained unmatched. The CDR3 sequence is 14 residues long. CDR1 and CDR2 from the germline V gene are SGHNT and YENEEA. The CDR3, as DNA: TGTGCCAGCAGTTGGACAGGGCAGAACACTGAAGCTTTCTTT. Protein sequence: CASSWTGQNTEAFF.

The V call is TRBV10-1, the J call TRBJ1-2, with D unresolved. Germline lookup yields CDR1 WNHNN and CDR2 SYGVQD (reference sequence). The CDR3 covers 13 residues. CDR3 sequence (DNA): TGCGCTAACAGACACATCCCTATAGGAGGCTACACCTTC. This sequence encodes CANRHIPIGGYTF.

Many counts were recorded for this clonotype. V usage is TRBV28 and J usage is TRBJ1-2, with D perhaps matching TRBD1 (6 bases). V dropped 8 bases and J dropped 1 base, with 17 bases sitting between them. The germline gives CDR1 MDHEN, CDR2 SYDVKM. The CDR3 is made up of 15 amino acids. CDR3 in amino acids: CASRFSGRGNYGYTF. CDR3 coding DNA: TGTGCCAGCCGATTCTCGGGCAGGGGTAACTATGGCTACACCTTC.

The sample holds a few counts of this clonotype. The chain has TRBV12-3 or TRBV12-4 and TRBJ2-5; TRBD2 matches 7 bases. This CDR3 region has 13 residues. With V trimmed by 5 bases and J by 5 bases, 5 bases remained unmatched. The CDR3 DNA reads as TGTGCCAGCAGTCGGGACTACCGCGAGACCCAGTACTTC. Its translation: CASSRDYRETQYF.

This clonotype was counted only a few times. The gene calls are TRBV24-1 and TRBJ2-4; D gene unclear. The V gene's germline CDR1 is KGHDR and CDR2 SFDVKD. With 7 bases removed from V and 5 bases from J, the gap between germline ends came to 2 bases. This CDR3 comprises 10 residues. CDR3 sequence (DNA): TGTGCCACCAGCGAAAACATTCAGTACTTC. Amino acid sequence: CATSENIQYF.

This clonotype was found many times. DNA for the CDR3: TGTGCCAGTGCTTACCCCAGAGAAGGGGGAATCACTGAAGCTTTCTTT. Protein sequence: CASAYPREGGITEAFF. The chain couples TRBV7-9 to TRBJ1-1; a weak D match, TRBD1 (6 bases). V lost 9 bases, J lost 4 bases, and 24 bases lay in between. The CDR3 spans 16 residues. The germline gives CDR1 SEHNR, CDR2 FQNEAQ (reference sequence).

This clonotype came up a few times. CDR3: CASTITPNGRGYTF. In nucleotides, the CDR3 is TGTGCCAGCACCATTACCCCCAATGGCCGTGGCTACACCTTC. The chain recombines TRBV5-6 with TRBJ1-2; the D is unclear. Trimming took 6 bases from V and 7 from J, leaving 19 bases between them. This CDR3 has 14 residues. CDR1 SGHDT and CDR2 YYEEEE come from the germline V gene.

The table lists this clonotype with many counts. The chain links TRBV12-3 or TRBV12-4 to TRBJ2-7; weak D call: TRBD2 (6 bases). The CDR3 spans 14 residues. The ends were cut back, 1 base at V and 4 bases at J, with 11 bases in the middle. CDR3 in DNA: TGTGCCAGCAGTTTAGGGGCGGGGAGGTACGAGCAGTACTTC. Its translation is CASSLGAGRYEQYF.

Ten or more counts support this clonotype. This chain connects TRBV20-1 to TRBJ1-2, with 8 bases that match TRBD1. The germline V gene encodes CDR1 DFQATT and CDR2 SNEGSKA (reference sequence). Germline trimming cut 4 bases from V and 8 bases from J; bases unmatched to any gene: 6. This CDR3 is built from 12 residues. CDR3 protein: CSATRTGTGYTF. CDR3 coding DNA: TGCAGTGCTACCCGGACAGGGACGGGCTACACCTTC.

The chain carries TRBV28 and TRBJ2-7; the match to TRBD1 covers 7 bases. V dropped 10 bases and J dropped 2; count of bases not matched to a gene: 8. Germline values: CDR1 MDHEN, CDR2 SYDVKM. The CDR3 has 13 amino acids. CDR3 bases: TGTGCCATCGGGACAGTAGGTCCCTACGAGCAGTACTTC. Translation gives CAIGTVGPYEQYF.

The table lists this clonotype with many counts. This rearrangement joins TRBV28 to TRBJ2-7; TRBD1 is a possible D gene (6 bases). With 5 bases removed from V and 3 bases from J, the gap between germline ends came to 14 bases. This CDR3 has 14 amino acids. CDR1 and CDR2 from the germline V gene are MDHEN and SYDVKM. The CDR3 loop reads CASSTYRELYEQYF. CDR3 nucleotide sequence: TGTGCCAGCAGTACTTACAGGGAGCTCTACGAGCAGTACTTC. The full variable domain, in which reference TRBV28 and TRBJ2-7 provide the parts outside the CDR3, is DVKVTQSSRYLVKRTGEKVFLECVQDMDHENMFWYRQDPGLGLRLIYFSYDVKMKEKGDIPEGYSVSREKKERFSLILESASTNQTSMYLCASSTYRELYEQYFGPGTRLTVT.

Details on this clonotype: A single base separates this from a much larger clone, so it may be a read error. Likely a read error: the CDR3 ends without its conserved phenylalanine or tryptophan. The V gene is TRBV6-4, the J gene TRBJ2-7, with D hard to call. CDR3 length equals 16 residues. CDR1 is MRHNA and CDR2 is SNTAGT in the germline V gene. Trimming left V 5 bases short and J 4 bases short, with 21 bases between. This chain's CDR3 is CASSLALRRDSYEQYL. As DNA, the CDR3 is TGTGCCAGCAGTTTAGCCCTACGGCGAGACTCATACGAGCAGTACTTG.

This chain uses TRBV12-3 or TRBV12-4 with TRBJ2-7, with a possible D match to TRBD1 (7 bases). The CDR3 has 14 amino acids. Trimming stripped 4 bases from V and 3 bases from J, with 13 bases between. This CDR3 reads CASSSTQGGYEQYF. As DNA, the CDR3 is TGTGCCAGCAGTTCCACTCAGGGGGGCTACGAGCAGTACTTC.

In the case of this clonotype: A much larger clone sits a single nucleotide away, making a read error possible. This chain connects TRBV30 to TRBJ2-2; no clear D gene. This CDR3 spans 13 amino acids. Germline assignment: CDR1 GTSNPN and CDR2 SVGIG (reference sequence). CDR3 nucleotides: TGTGCCCGGAGTGCCGGCAGTACCGGGGAGCTGTTTTTT. It specifies CARSAGSTGELFF.

Comment on this clonotype: One end of the junction does not line up with germline, which may come from a read error. The chain couples TRBV7-8 to TRBJ2-2; tentatively, D is TRBD2 (5 bases). Germline loops: CDR1 SGHVS, CDR2 FQNEAQ. The CDR3 is 12 residues long. This chain's CDR3 is CASHQPTGERFF. CDR3 in DNA: TGTGCCAGTCATCAGCCCACCGGGGAGCGGTTTTTT.

The chain recombines TRBV30 with TRBJ2-7, with 9 nucleotides matching TRBD1. V dropped 0 bases and J dropped 8; count of bases not matched to a gene: 5. In germline, CDR1 is GTSNPN, CDR2 SVGIG (reference sequence). This CDR3 spans 13 amino acids. The DNA of the CDR3 is TGTGCCTGGAGTGTACGGACAGGGGACAAGCAGTACTTC. It codes for CAWSVRTGDKQYF. The full variable domain, its missing parts supplied by reference TRBV30 and TRBJ2-7, is SQTIHQWPATLVQPVGSPLSLECTVEGTSNPNLYWYRQAAGRGLQLLFYSVGIGQISSEVPQNLSASRPQDRQFILSSKKLLLSDSGFYLCAWSVRTGDKQYFGPGTRLTVT.

The gene calls are TRBV13 and TRBJ1-1; a possible D gene is TRBD1 (6 bases). Germline values: CDR1 PRHDT, CDR2 FYEKMQ (reference sequence). Deletions cut 7 bases from V and 1 base from J, with 10 bases between. The CDR3 has 13 residues. The CDR3 region is CASIPTGNTEAFF. The CDR3, as DNA: TGTGCCAGCATACCGACAGGGAACACTGAAGCTTTCTTT.

The chain is built from TRBV12-3 or TRBV12-4 and TRBJ2-2; the D gene is possibly TRBD2 (7 bases). The CDR3 length is 18 residues. V shed 0 bases and J shed 4 bases, with 18 bases lying between them. CDR3 DNA sequence: TGTGCCAGCAGTTTAGCTGCAATAGTGGGGGGGCTCACCGGGGAGCTGTTTTTT. Amino acids: CASSLAAIVGGLTGELFF.